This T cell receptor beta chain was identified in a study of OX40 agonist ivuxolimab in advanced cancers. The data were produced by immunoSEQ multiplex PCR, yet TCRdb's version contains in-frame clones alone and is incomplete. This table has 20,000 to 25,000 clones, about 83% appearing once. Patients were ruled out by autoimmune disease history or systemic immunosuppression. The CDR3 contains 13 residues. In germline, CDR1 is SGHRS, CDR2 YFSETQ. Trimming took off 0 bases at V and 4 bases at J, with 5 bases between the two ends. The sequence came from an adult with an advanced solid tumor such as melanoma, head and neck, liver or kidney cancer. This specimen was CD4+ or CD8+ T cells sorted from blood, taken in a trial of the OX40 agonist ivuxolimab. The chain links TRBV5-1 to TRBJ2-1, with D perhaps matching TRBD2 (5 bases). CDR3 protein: CASSLGEYNEQFF. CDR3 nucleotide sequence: TGCGCCAGCAGCTTGGGGGAGTACAATGAGCAGTTCTTC.